This T cell receptor beta chain was sequenced during a study of blood T cell repertoires in COVID-19 (dated by TCRdb to the early 2020s). Background for the entire study: Samples from collaborators originated in the United States, Italy and Spain and spanned both the acute and convalescent phases of COVID-19. The prospective study material was composed of cDNA or gDNA derived from T cells, B-cell-depleted T cells, or PBMCs. The dataset comprised deeply sampled blood TCRbeta repertoires from subjects exposed to, actively infected with, or recovered from COVID-19. The repertoires were made available in a free public database intended to serve as a resource for research on the immune response to SARS-CoV-2. Samples were obtained from the ongoing ImmuneRACE study (first 160 participants) and from 1,254 subjects provided by 6 global collaborators. Nearly every sample came with metadata listing a de-identified subject ID, COVID-19 status, age in years and sex. Where available, HLA class I and class II types were obtained from metadata supplied by the sample provider rather than from assay-based typing.

General study outcomes and caveats: Clinical and demographic metadata were provided uncurated, with the amount varying by source and participant.

TCRbeta CDR3 regions were amplified from genomic DNA using the immunoSEQ Assay, a bias-controlled multiplex PCR. In the paper's pipeline: The number of nucleated cells in each sample was estimated from the amplification of reference gene primers within the assay. To quantify the absolute abundance of each unique TCRbeta CDR3 rearrangement, sequence reads were collapsed and filtered. For each sample, productive Simpson clonality was calculated as the square root of Simpson's diversity index across productive rearrangements. TCRdb re-hosts the immuneACCESS table, in-frame sequences only. Its copies lack some clones; in the studies checked, an unresolved V gene accounts for under half of them, and the cause for the rest is not known. V, J and clone size are taken as reported in that table, and D and trimming were inferred from the DNA itself. Recorded for this sample are 180,000 or so clones; about 85% of them occurred a single time. Clones ranked in the top ten supply around 4.9% of the sample.

Collaborating institutions collected whole blood in K2EDTA tubes following their own protocols. For TCRbeta analysis, collaborators shipped samples in one of three forms: frozen whole blood, isolated PBMCs, or DNA extracted from either of those sample types. This clone has only a few counts. Its antigen remains undetermined. No base quality values were provided; no much bigger clone lies one nucleotide off. The germline V gene provides CDR1 KGHSH and CDR2 LQKENI. Reading from cysteine to phenylalanine, the CDR3 counts 15 amino acids. The kept DNA is CDR3 alone, 45 bases in frame from the first base. A distance of 18 bases separates the germline ends of V and J, which lose 3 bases and 7 bases respectively.

Material for sequencing was peripheral blood. The TCR sequence derives from a woman aged 80 or older with acute or convalescent COVID-19. The chain employs TRBV18 and TRBJ1-2; the D gene is perhaps TRBD1, from 6 matching bases. The nucleotide sequence is given as TGTGCCAGCTCACCTTCGGCAGGGGCATCGTTTGGCTACACCTTC. Translated, it reads CASSPSAGASFGYTF.